These T cell receptor beta chains were read from a single sample in a study of OX40 agonist ivuxolimab in advanced cancers. Sequenced by immunoSEQ multiplex PCR; TCRdb stores in-frame clones only, minus some. The sample includes 55,000 to 80,000 clones, roughly 87% seen only once; the top ten take around 12%. The specimen was CD4+ or CD8+ T cells sorted from blood, collected in a trial of the OX40 agonist ivuxolimab. The receptors derive from an adult with an advanced solid tumor such as melanoma, head and neck, liver or kidney cancer. Each CDR3 is given with its conserved first and last residue. A D gene is named only where the DNA matches it firmly. Clone size is stated in some rows and not others, as once, few, many or a class when expanded.

V gene: TRBV27; clone size: -; J gene: TRBJ1-1; D gene: -; CDR3 DNA: TGTGCCAGCAGTTTAGAGGGGAACACTGAAGCTTTCTTT; CDR3 protein: CASSLEGNTEAFF
V gene: TRBV7-8; clone size: -; J gene: TRBJ2-7; D gene: TRBD2; CDR3 DNA: TGTGCCAGCAGCTTAAGACCGGGGGGCTACGAGCAGTACTTC; CDR3 protein: CASSLRPGGYEQYF
V gene: TRBV9; clone size: -; J gene: TRBJ2-7; D gene: -; CDR3 DNA: TGTGCCAGCAGCGTACGGGGGATAGGCTACGAGCAGTACTTC; CDR3 protein: CASSVRGIGYEQYF
V gene: TRBV27; clone size: -; J gene: TRBJ2-3; D gene: TRBD2; CDR3 DNA: TGTGCCAGCAGTTTACTAGCGGGAGATACGCAGTATTTT; CDR3 protein: CASSLLAGDTQYF
V gene: TRBV19; clone size: -; J gene: TRBJ1-4; D gene: -; CDR3 DNA: TGTGCCAGTAGTATGGCGGATGCAACTAATGAAAAACTGTTTTTT; CDR3 protein: CASSMADATNEKLFF
V gene: TRBV7-7; clone size: -; J gene: TRBJ1-1; D gene: -; CDR3 DNA: TGTGCCAGCAGCCCTACATTGAACACTGAAGCTTTCTTT; CDR3 protein: CASSPTLNTEAFF
V gene: TRBV10-3; clone size: -; J gene: TRBJ1-1; D gene: -; CDR3 DNA: TGTGCCATCAAGGGGCTTGGGAACACTGAAGCTTTCTTT; CDR3 protein: CAIKGLGNTEAFF
V gene: TRBV4-2; clone size: -; J gene: TRBJ2-2; D gene: -; CDR3 DNA: TGTGCCAGCAGCCATGACTCCCTGGAAGACGCCGGGGAGCTGTTTTTT; CDR3 protein: CASSHDSLEDAGELFF
V gene: TRBV28; clone size: -; J gene: TRBJ2-7; D gene: TRBD2; CDR3 DNA: TGTGCCATCAGGACTAGCGACTCCTACGAGCAGTACTTC; CDR3 protein: CAIRTSDSYEQYF
V gene: TRBV7-9; clone size: -; J gene: TRBJ2-1; D gene: TRBD2; CDR3 DNA: TGTGCCAGCAGCTTCCCCCGACTAGCGGGAGGGTCCTACAATGAGCAGTTCTTC; CDR3 protein: CASSFPRLAGGSYNEQFF
V gene: TRBV25-1; clone size: -; J gene: TRBJ2-7; D gene: TRBD2; CDR3 DNA: TGTGCCAGCAGTGAATTGTCTAGCGGGGACAACTACGAGCAGTACTTC; CDR3 protein: CASSELSSGDNYEQYF
V gene: TRBV18; clone size: -; J gene: TRBJ2-1; D gene: TRBD2; CDR3 DNA: TGTGCCAGCTCACCCGTAACCGGGACTAGCGGGAGACCGAAGGCGGATGAGCAGTTCTTC; CDR3 protein: CASSPVTGTSGRPKADEQFF
V gene: TRBV7-9; clone size: -; J gene: TRBJ2-1; D gene: TRBD2; CDR3 DNA: TGTGCCAGCAGCTTACGGGCAGGGGAAGCGGGAGGGTACAATGAGCAGTTCTTC; CDR3 protein: CASSLRAGEAGGYNEQFF
V gene: TRBV19; clone size: -; J gene: TRBJ2-7; D gene: TRBD1; CDR3 DNA: TGTGCCAGTAGTAAACCCCCCCGGGACAGACTGTACGAGCAGTACTTC; CDR3 protein: CASSKPPRDRLYEQYF
V gene: TRBV6-5; clone size: few; J gene: TRBJ1-4; D gene: -; CDR3 DNA: TGTGCCAGCAGTCCCGGGGGGGAAAAACTGTTTTTT; CDR3 protein: CASSPGGEKLFF
V gene: TRBV4-1; clone size: -; J gene: TRBJ1-2; D gene: -; CDR3 DNA: TGCGCCAGCAGCCAAGACAATCACGGCTACACCTTC; CDR3 protein: CASSQDNHGYTF
V gene: TRBV7-9; clone size: -; J gene: TRBJ2-5; D gene: -; CDR3 DNA: TGTGCCAGCAGTAGGGGGGAGACCCAGTACTTC; CDR3 protein: CASSRGETQYF
V gene: TRBV5-4; clone size: -; J gene: TRBJ2-7; D gene: TRBD1; CDR3 DNA: TGTGCCAGCAGCTTGGTGGGACAGGGGTTCCACGAGCAGTACTTC; CDR3 protein: CASSLVGQGFHEQYF
V gene: TRBV5-1; clone size: -; J gene: TRBJ2-1; D gene: TRBD2; CDR3 DNA: TGCGCCAGCAGCCTTAGCGGGGGCTCCTACAATGAGCAGTTCTTC; CDR3 protein: CASSLSGGSYNEQFF
V gene: TRBV27; clone size: -; J gene: TRBJ2-5; D gene: -; CDR3 DNA: TGTGCCAGCAGTTTATTGGGAGGAGGGCCCGGGGAGACCCAGTACTTC; CDR3 protein: CASSLLGGGPGETQYF
V gene: TRBV27; clone size: -; J gene: TRBJ2-1; D gene: -; CDR3 DNA: TGTGCCAGCAGATTAGGCCAGTACAATGAGCAGTTCTTC; CDR3 protein: CASRLGQYNEQFF
V gene: TRBV27; clone size: -; J gene: TRBJ1-5; D gene: -; CDR3 DNA: TGTGCCAGCCTCGAAGAGCCCCAGCATTTT; CDR3 protein: CASLEEPQHF
V gene: TRBV5-1; clone size: -; J gene: TRBJ2-1; D gene: -; CDR3 DNA: TGCGCCAGCAGCTGGACCTCTGGCTACAATGAGCAGTTCTTC; CDR3 protein: CASSWTSGYNEQFF
V gene: TRBV13; clone size: -; J gene: TRBJ1-2; D gene: TRBD1; CDR3 DNA: TGTGCCAGCAGCTCTCGACAGGGTACCTCTAACTATGGCTACACCTTC; CDR3 protein: CASSSRQGTSNYGYTF
V gene: TRBV7-9; clone size: -; J gene: TRBJ1-4; D gene: -; CDR3 DNA: TGTGCCAGCGGTCCTCCCGTAGGGCTTCCTAATGAAAAACTGTTTTTT; CDR3 protein: CASGPPVGLPNEKLFF
V gene: TRBV7-6; clone size: -; J gene: TRBJ2-2; D gene: -; CDR3 DNA: TGTGCCAGCAGCTTAGCCCCACAGTACACCGGGGAGCTGTTTTTT; CDR3 protein: CASSLAPQYTGELFF
V gene: TRBV7-9; clone size: -; J gene: TRBJ2-3; D gene: -; CDR3 DNA: TGTGCCAGCAGCTCGGCCCTAGGACCTCCCGGGGATTTT; CDR3 protein: CASSSALGPPGDF
V gene: TRBV4-1; clone size: -; J gene: TRBJ2-2; D gene: TRBD2; CDR3 DNA: TGCGCCAGCAGCCAAGATTCCCTAGCGGGAGGTCCCGCCGGGGAGCTGTTTTTT; CDR3 protein: CASSQDSLAGGPAGELFF
V gene: TRBV9; clone size: -; J gene: TRBJ2-2; D gene: -; CDR3 DNA: TGTGCCAGCAGCGTAGAAGGCGCCGGGGAGCTGTTTTTT; CDR3 protein: CASSVEGAGELFF
V gene: TRBV28; clone size: -; J gene: TRBJ2-3; D gene: TRBD2; CDR3 DNA: TGTGCCAGCAGCCACTTGGGGGAGGGATTGGGACTAGCGGGGATATACACAGATACGCAGTATTTT; CDR3 protein: CASSHLGEGLGLAGIYTDTQYF
V gene: TRBV19; clone size: -; J gene: TRBJ2-1; D gene: TRBD2; CDR3 DNA: TGTGCCAGTATGTTAGCGGGGGGATACAATGAGCAGTTCTTC; CDR3 protein: CASMLAGGYNEQFF
V gene: TRBV4-2; clone size: -; J gene: TRBJ2-7; D gene: -; CDR3 DNA: TGTGCCAGCAGCCAAGATGCTGGGGGCGAGCAGTACTTC; CDR3 protein: CASSQDAGGEQYF
V gene: TRBV7-6; clone size: -; J gene: TRBJ2-2; D gene: -; CDR3 DNA: TGTGCCAGCAGCTTCCCTTCCAGCGGAGGTTCGAACACCGGGGAGCTGTTTTTT; CDR3 protein: CASSFPSSGGSNTGELFF
V gene: TRBV19; clone size: -; J gene: TRBJ1-1; D gene: -; CDR3 DNA: TGTGCCAGTAGTATAAGCACGCTTGAAGCTTTCTTT; CDR3 protein: CASSISTLEAFF
V gene: TRBV11-2; clone size: -; J gene: TRBJ2-1; D gene: -; CDR3 DNA: TGTGCCAGCAGCTTAGGATCCTCCTACAATGAGCAGTTCTTC; CDR3 protein: CASSLGSSYNEQFF
V gene: TRBV5-1; clone size: -; J gene: TRBJ2-5; D gene: TRBD2; CDR3 DNA: TGCGCCAGCAGCTTGGTGCTAGCGGGAGAGGGAGAGACCCAGTACTTC; CDR3 protein: CASSLVLAGEGETQYF
V gene: TRBV7-9; clone size: once; J gene: TRBJ1-1; D gene: -; CDR3 DNA: TGTGCCAGCAGCCGCGGGGGGACCTTCGAAGCTTTCTTT; CDR3 protein: CASSRGGTFEAFF
V gene: TRBV6-1; clone size: -; J gene: TRBJ1-3; D gene: TRBD1; CDR3 DNA: TGTGCCAGCATGGCAGGGGGCTTCGGGGGAAACACCATATATTTT; CDR3 protein: CASMAGGFGGNTIYF
V gene: TRBV27; clone size: -; J gene: TRBJ1-1; D gene: -; CDR3 DNA: TGTGCCAGCAGTTTCACCTATATGCAGGGAGGTGAAGCTTTCTTT; CDR3 protein: CASSFTYMQGGEAFF
V gene: TRBV11-2; clone size: -; J gene: TRBJ2-3; D gene: TRBD1; CDR3 DNA: TGTGCCAGCAGCCTAGGACAGGGAGCAGATACGCAGTATTTT; CDR3 protein: CASSLGQGADTQYF
V gene: TRBV27; clone size: -; J gene: TRBJ1-1; D gene: -; CDR3 DNA: TGTGCCAGCAGTTTATCGCCAGTGAACACTGAAGCTTTCTTT; CDR3 protein: CASSLSPVNTEAFF
V gene: TRBV7-9; clone size: -; J gene: TRBJ2-7; D gene: -; CDR3 DNA: TGTGCCAGCAGCTTAAATTACGAGCAGTACTTC; CDR3 protein: CASSLNYEQYF
V gene: TRBV29-1; clone size: -; J gene: TRBJ2-7; D gene: -; CDR3 DNA: TGCAGCGCCGAGCGGCGAAGCGCCGATGAGTTCGCCTACGAGCAGTACTTC; CDR3 protein: CSAERRSADEFAYEQYF
V gene: TRBV11-2; clone size: -; J gene: TRBJ2-1; D gene: TRBD2; CDR3 DNA: TGTGCCAGCAGCCCCGCACTAGCGGGGGGACAGGATGAGCAGTTCTTC; CDR3 protein: CASSPALAGGQDEQFF
V gene: TRBV5-6; clone size: -; J gene: TRBJ1-5; D gene: -; CDR3 DNA: TGTGCCAGCAGCTTTCTTGGGCGGCCCCAGCATTTT; CDR3 protein: CASSFLGRPQHF
V gene: TRBV2; clone size: -; J gene: TRBJ2-1; D gene: TRBD2; CDR3 DNA: TGTGCCAGCAGTGAATTCGCTAGCGGGGTGTACAATGAGCAGTTCTTC; CDR3 protein: CASSEFASGVYNEQFF
V gene: TRBV13; clone size: once; J gene: TRBJ2-5; D gene: -; CDR3 DNA: TGTGCCAGCAGCTTACGGCTTGGAGAGACCCAGTACTTC; CDR3 protein: CASSLRLGETQYF
V gene: TRBV5-1; clone size: -; J gene: TRBJ2-3; D gene: -; CDR3 DNA: TGCGCCAGCTCTGGGTTAAGCACAGATACGCAGTATTTT; CDR3 protein: CASSGLSTDTQYF
V gene: TRBV27; clone size: -; J gene: TRBJ2-3; D gene: -; CDR3 DNA: TGTGCCAGCAGTTTAGGACATGACATTAACACAGATACGCAGTATTTT; CDR3 protein: CASSLGHDINTDTQYF
V gene: TRBV6-1; clone size: -; J gene: TRBJ2-7; D gene: -; CDR3 DNA: TGTGCCAGCAGTGTAAGGAACGAGCAGTACTTC; CDR3 protein: CASSVRNEQYF
V gene: TRBV30; clone size: -; J gene: TRBJ2-7; D gene: -; CDR3 DNA: TGTGCCTGGTCCCCGGGGGTAGCCGAGCAGTACTTC; CDR3 protein: CAWSPGVAEQYF
V gene: TRBV6-6; clone size: -; J gene: TRBJ2-7; D gene: -; CDR3 DNA: TGTGCCAGCGGGATGTCCTACGAGCAGTACTTC; CDR3 protein: CASGMSYEQYF
V gene: TRBV19; clone size: -; J gene: TRBJ1-1; D gene: -; CDR3 DNA: TGTGCCACCCGACCCGACCCCGATGCTGAAGCTTTCTTT; CDR3 protein: CATRPDPDAEAFF
V gene: TRBV27; clone size: -; J gene: TRBJ2-7; D gene: -; CDR3 DNA: TGTGCCAGCAGTTTGAGGACCTACGAGCAGTACTTC; CDR3 protein: CASSLRTYEQYF
V gene: TRBV30; clone size: -; J gene: TRBJ2-7; D gene: -; CDR3 DNA: TGTGCCTGGAGTGTACCCGACAGGCATACCTACGAGCAGTACTTC; CDR3 protein: CAWSVPDRHTYEQYF
V gene: TRBV19; clone size: -; J gene: TRBJ2-7; D gene: TRBD2; CDR3 DNA: TGTGCCAGTAGATCCCAGGGCGGGAGCTACGAGCAGTACTTC; CDR3 protein: CASRSQGGSYEQYF
V gene: TRBV10-1; clone size: -; J gene: TRBJ2-7; D gene: -; CDR3 DNA: TGCGCCGTACGTCACAAAACAGGGACCTACGAGCAGTACTTC; CDR3 protein: CAVRHKTGTYEQYF
V gene: TRBV27; clone size: -; J gene: TRBJ2-7; D gene: TRBD2; CDR3 DNA: TGTGCCAGCAGTTTCTTTAGCGGGAGCCTTTACGAGCAGTACTTC; CDR3 protein: CASSFFSGSLYEQYF
V gene: TRBV29-1; clone size: -; J gene: TRBJ2-7; D gene: -; CDR3 DNA: TGCAGCGGGCGGTCACTAGACGGCGAGCAGTACTTC; CDR3 protein: CSGRSLDGEQYF